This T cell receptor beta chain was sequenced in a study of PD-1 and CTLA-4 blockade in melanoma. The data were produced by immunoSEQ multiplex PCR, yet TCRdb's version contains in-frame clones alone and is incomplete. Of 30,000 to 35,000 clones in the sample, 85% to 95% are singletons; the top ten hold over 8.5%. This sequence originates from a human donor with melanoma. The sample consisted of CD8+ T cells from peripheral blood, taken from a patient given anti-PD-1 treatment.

The CDR3: CASSLAPDYEQYF. CDR3 nucleotide sequence: TGTGCCAGCAGCTTAGCGCCAGACTACGAGCAGTACTTC. V usage is TRBV7-9 and J usage is TRBJ2-7; D gene ambiguous. V gave up 0 bases and J gave up 3 bases, with 6 bases separating them. CDR3 length: 13 residues. Germline lookup yields CDR1 SEHNR and CDR2 FQNEAQ (reference sequence).